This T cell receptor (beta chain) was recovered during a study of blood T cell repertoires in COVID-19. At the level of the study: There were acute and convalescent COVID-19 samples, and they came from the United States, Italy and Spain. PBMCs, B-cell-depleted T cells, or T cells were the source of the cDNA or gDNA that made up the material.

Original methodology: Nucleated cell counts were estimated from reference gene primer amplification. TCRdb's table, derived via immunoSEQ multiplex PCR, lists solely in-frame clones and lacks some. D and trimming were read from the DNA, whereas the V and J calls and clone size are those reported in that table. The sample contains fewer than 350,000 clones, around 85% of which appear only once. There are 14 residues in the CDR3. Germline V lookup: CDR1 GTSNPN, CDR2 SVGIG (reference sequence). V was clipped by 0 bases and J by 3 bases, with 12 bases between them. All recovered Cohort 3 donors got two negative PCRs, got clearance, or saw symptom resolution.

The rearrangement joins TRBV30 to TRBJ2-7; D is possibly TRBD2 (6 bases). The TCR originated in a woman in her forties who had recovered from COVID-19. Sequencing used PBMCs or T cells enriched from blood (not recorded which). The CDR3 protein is CAWSVGGTFYEQYF. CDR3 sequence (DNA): TGTGCCTGGAGTGTAGGAGGGACGTTCTACGAGCAGTACTTC. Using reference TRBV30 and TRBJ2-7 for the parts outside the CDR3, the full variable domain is SQTIHQWPATLVQPVGSPLSLECTVEGTSNPNLYWYRQAAGRGLQLLFYSVGIGQISSEVPQNLSASRPQDRQFILSSKKLLLSDSGFYLCAWSVGGTFYEQYFGPGTRLTVT.